Shown below are 20 T cell receptor beta chains from a single sample sequenced in a study of blood T cell repertoires in COVID-19. Method: immunoSEQ multiplex PCR; TCRdb's copy keeps in-frame clones and lacks some. Of about 250,000 clones listed, about four fifths are singletons. The sequencing sample was made of peripheral blood. These receptors all come from a man of 80 years or more with acute or convalescent COVID-19.

The chain recombines TRBV5-6 with TRBJ2-3; weak D call: TRBD2 (5 bases). The germline gives CDR1 SGHDT, CDR2 YYEEEE. Trimming removed 5 bases from V and 2 bases from J, with 12 bases in between. The CDR3 has 14 amino acids. This chain's CDR3 is CASSPGIFTDTQYF. The DNA for the CDR3 is TGTGCCAGCAGTCCCGGGATCTTCACAGATACGCAGTATTTT. Drawing the rest from reference TRBV5-6 and TRBJ2-3, the complete variable domain is DAGVTQSPTHLIKTRGQQVTLRCSPKSGHDTVSWYQQALGQGPQFIFQYYEEEERQRGNFPDRFSGHQFPNYSSELNVNALLLGDSALYLCASSPGIFTDTQYFGPGTRLTVL.

The chain joins TRBV2 to TRBJ2-7; tentatively, D is TRBD2 (7 bases). Trimming pared 11 bases from V and 3 bases from J, leaving 41 bases between. CDR1 is SNHLY and CDR2 is FYNNEI in the germline V gene. The CDR3 totals 21 residues. The CDR3 loop is CAGRGGGRPEIRNSAGYEQYF. The CDR3, as DNA: TGTGCCGGAAGGGGAGGGGGTCGTCCTGAAATCCGTAACTCCGCCGGCTACGAGCAGTACTTC. The full variable domain, with the rest looked up from reference TRBV2 and TRBJ2-7, is EPEVTQTPSHQVTQMGQEVILRCVPISNHLYFYWYRQILGQKVEFLVSFYNNEISEKSEIFDDQFSVERPDGSNFTLKIRSTKLEDSAMYFCAGRGGGRPEIRNSAGYEQYFGPGTRLTVT.

This clone was counted only a few times. V and J are TRBV4-2 and TRBJ2-1, with unresolved D. The CDR3 totals 11 residues. V shed 0 bases and J shed 15 bases, with 9 bases lying between them. Per the germline V gene, CDR1 is LGHNA and CDR2 is YNFKEQ. The DNA for the CDR3 is TGTGCCAGCAGCCAAGATGTTGGCTTGTTCTTC. Translated, it gives CASSQDVGLFF.

The chain couples TRBV5-1 to TRBJ2-2, with 8 bases aligning to TRBD1. The CDR3 length is 15 residues. The ends lost 4 bases at V and 1 base at J; junction bases unmatched: 3. Looked up from germline, CDR1 is SGHRS and CDR2 is YFSETQ. CDR3 loop: CASSKTGENTGELFF. CDR3 in DNA: TGCGCCAGCAGCAAGACAGGGGAGAACACCGGGGAGCTGTTTTTT.

J is TRBJ1-1 and V is TRBV5-1; 11 bases agree with TRBD1. CDR3 size: 17 residues. Per germline, CDR1 SGHRS and CDR2 YFSETQ. Trimming at V came to 4 bases and at J to 3 bases, leaving 11 bases not matched to a gene. The CDR3 loop is CASSQPRDRGFDTEAFF. The CDR3 bases are TGCGCCAGCAGCCAACCCCGGGACAGGGGGTTCGACACTGAAGCTTTCTTT.

J is TRBJ2-2 and V is TRBV7-6; TRBD2 matches 13 bases. CDR1 SGHVS and CDR2 FNYEAQ come from the germline V gene. The CDR3 covers 16 residues. Unmatched junction bases numbered 2, after V lost 4 bases and J lost 3 bases. The CDR3 sequence is CASSWGLAGYTGELFF. As DNA, the CDR3 is TGTGCCAGCAGCTGGGGACTAGCGGGATACACCGGGGAGCTGTTTTTT.

The rearrangement joins TRBV5-1 to TRBJ1-4, with TRBD1 identical over 10 bases. Germline CDR1 reads SGHRS; CDR2 reads YFSETQ. CDR3 length equals 23 residues. V lost 3 bases and J lost 0; bases outside the gene matches: 23. The CDR3 spells CASSSRSRTGGFPKHATNEKLFF. The CDR3 DNA is TGCGCCAGCAGCTCACGGTCTCGGACAGGGGGTTTCCCTAAGCATGCAACTAATGAAAAACTGTTTTTT.

This rearrangement joins TRBV7-2 to TRBJ1-3; tentative D call: TRBD1 (5 bases). V was shortened by 5 bases and J by 5 bases, with 13 bases between the two germline ends. Germline assignment: CDR1 SGHTA and CDR2 FQGNSA. The CDR3 covers 14 residues. CDR3 loop: CASSPPGSRNTIYF. The CDR3 region has the DNA TGTGCCAGCAGCCCCCCAGGGTCGAGAAACACCATATATTTT.

This clone has a single count. This chain links TRBV7-2 with TRBJ2-7; weak D call: TRBD2 (5 bases). The V gene lost 5 bases and the J gene lost 0 bases, with 11 bases spanning the gap. This CDR3 has 14 amino acids. Germline V lookup: CDR1 SGHTA, CDR2 FQGNSA. CDR3 DNA sequence: TGTGCCAGCAGCCAGAGCGGAAGCTCCTACGAGCAGTACTTC. Translation: CASSQSGSSYEQYF.

Remarks on this clone: This specimen includes other DNA sequences encoding the same CDR3. The rearrangement uses TRBV5-4 and TRBJ1-3; D is possibly TRBD1 (6 bases). Germline CDR1 SGHNT, CDR2 YYREEE (reference sequence). This CDR3 comprises 15 residues. Trimming took off 4 bases at V and 0 bases at J, with 11 bases between the two ends. The CDR3 protein is CASSLGGASGNTIYF. The DNA for the CDR3 is TGTGCCAGCAGCCTCGGGGGGGCCTCTGGAAACACCATATATTTT.

V is TRBV11-2 and J is TRBJ1-1; 10 positions agree with TRBD1. CDR3 length: 14 amino acids. Trimming cost V 5 bases and J 10 bases; bases outside gene matches: 10. Germline V gives CDR1 SGHAT, CDR2 FQNNGV. The CDR3 sequence is CASSRTGGLMIAFF. The CDR3, as DNA: TGTGCCAGCAGCCGGACAGGGGGGTTGATGATAGCTTTCTTT.

The chain couples TRBV30 to TRBJ1-6; D gene unclear. This CDR3 region has 12 residues. Germline V lookup: CDR1 GTSNPN, CDR2 SVGIG (reference sequence). Between the trimmed V and J ends, which lost 4 bases and 5 bases, there was a span of 6 bases. DNA of the CDR3: TGTGCCTGGACTGTCAATAATTCACCCCTCCACTTT. Amino acid sequence: CAWTVNNSPLHF.

The chain is built from TRBV6-5 and TRBJ2-7; 7 bases match TRBD2. The junction had 5 bases not matched to a gene; V was cut back by 6 bases and J by 0 bases. From germline, CDR1 is MNHEY and CDR2 SVGAGI. This CDR3 region has 14 residues. For the CDR3, the DNA is TGTGCCAGCAGGCACCGGGACTACTCCTACGAGCAGTACTTC. This encodes CASRHRDYSYEQYF.

This chain uses TRBV5-1 with TRBJ2-7, with D hard to call. From germline, CDR1 is SGHRS and CDR2 YFSETQ. The CDR3 consists of 15 residues. V was pared by 0 bases and J by 3 bases, with 13 bases between. The chain's CDR3 is CASSLESSDFYEQYF. DNA for the CDR3: TGCGCCAGCAGCTTGGAGTCCAGCGATTTCTACGAGCAGTACTTC.

This clone was recorded only once. The chain uses TRBV6-5 and TRBJ1-2; TRBD1 agrees at 9 bases. The CDR3 spans 15 residues. Germline trimming cut 6 bases from V and 2 bases from J; bases unmatched to any gene: 7. Germline values: CDR1 MNHEY, CDR2 SVGAGI. CDR3 nucleotide sequence: TGTGCCAGCAGAATACAGGGGGCGGCGAACTATGGCTACACCTTC. Protein product: CASRIQGAANYGYTF.

The V and J genes are TRBV23-1 and TRBJ1-4; the D gene is possibly TRBD1 (5 bases). TRBV23-1 belongs to the ORF category, with a function that is uncertain. The V gene lost 0 bases and the J gene lost 1 base, with 12 bases spanning the gap. This CDR3 has 17 amino acids. CDR3 bases: TGCGCCAGCAGTCAATCCGAGGGGAGGCTAACTAATGAAAAACTGTTTTTT. Protein: CASSQSEGRLTNEKLFF.

The CDR3 DNA reads as TGTGCCAGCAGCGCAGGATACGAGCAGTACTTC. Protein sequence: CASSAGYEQYF. V and J are TRBV11-3 and TRBJ2-7; D gene unclear. Germline assignment: CDR1 SGHNT and CDR2 YENEEA. V shed 5 bases and J shed 4 bases, with 6 bases lying between them. This CDR3 comprises 11 residues.

V usage is TRBV9 and J usage is TRBJ1-1; 7 bases line up with TRBD1. Germline V gene data show CDR1 as SGDLS and CDR2 as YYNGEE. V shed 2 bases and J 4 bases; nucleotides not matched to a gene: 5. The CDR3 spans 14 residues. CDR3 loop: CASSVTGDRTEAFF. CDR3 in DNA: TGTGCCAGCAGCGTTACAGGGGATCGCACTGAAGCTTTCTTT.

The V call is TRBV18, the J call TRBJ1-1, with D perhaps matching TRBD1 (5 bases). V was trimmed by 9 bases and J by 4 bases, leaving 12 bases between them. The CDR3 loop spans 12 amino acids. CDR1 and CDR2 from the germline V gene are KGHSH and LQKENI. This CDR3 is CASGTGGTEAFF. In nucleotides, the CDR3 is TGTGCCAGTGGGACCGGGGGCACTGAAGCTTTCTTT.

This chain links TRBV19 with TRBJ1-2; a possible D gene is TRBD1 (5 bases). The CDR3 length is 15 residues. The V gene's germline CDR1 is LNHDA and CDR2 SQIVND (reference sequence). Trimming shortened V by 4 bases and J by 8 bases, and 20 bases separated the two germline ends. CDR3 sequence reads: CASSTASTGRGGYTF. CDR3 sequence (DNA): TGTGCCAGTAGTACCGCATCAACAGGCCGAGGAGGCTACACCTTC.